The 24 T cell receptor beta chains presented below share a single source sample, sequenced in a study of a mutant IDH1 vaccine in newly diagnosed glioma. Documented time point: baseline, week 1 (first vaccination visit). The treatment is: pre-vaccination baseline after standard-of-care therapy. Assay used: immunoSEQ multiplex PCR; TCRdb lists only in-frame clones, some missing. The sample shows 60,000 to 85,000 clones, 75% to 85% of them seen only once. Sequenced material: PBMCs, taken from a glioma patient treated with radiotherapy, temozolomide or both. The receptor source for this set is a man between 50 and 59 years old with glioma.

The rearrangement uses TRBV11-3 and TRBJ1-2; 8 nucleotides line up with TRBD1. The V gene's germline CDR1 is SGHNT and CDR2 YENEEA. V trimming: 5 bases; J trimming: 3 bases; junction bases outside the gene matches: 8. This CDR3 spans 15 amino acids. The CDR3 nucleotides read TGTGCCAGCAGCATTTCCGGGACAGGTCACTATGGCTACACCTTC. This gives the protein CASSISGTGHYGYTF.

This clone was seen once. This chain uses TRBV4-2 with TRBJ2-6, with 7 bases aligning to TRBD1. CDR1 and CDR2 (germline): LGHNA, YNFKEQ. This CDR3 spans 20 amino acids. V shed 3 bases, J shed 4 bases, and the junction held 18 bases outside the gene matches. The CDR3 DNA is TGTGCCAGCAGCCACACCGCTCAGGGACAGTTCATTGGGGGGGCCAACGTCCTGACTTTC. It translates to CASSHTAQGQFIGGANVLTF.

The genes are TRBV28 and TRBJ2-3; D unresolved. Germline V gene lookup returns CDR1 MDHEN and CDR2 SYDVKM. V shed 7 bases and J shed 2 bases, with 7 bases lying between them. The CDR3 is 12 residues long. The CDR3 loop is CASKTATDTQYF. The CDR3 region has the DNA TGTGCCAGCAAAACGGCCACAGATACGCAGTATTTT.

This clone was found many times. CDR3 in amino acids: CASTSDPGTKDEQYF. Written as DNA, the CDR3 is TGTGCCAGCACCTCTGACCCCGGGACGAAGGACGAGCAGTACTTC. J is TRBJ2-7 and V is TRBV6-5, with D tentatively TRBD1 or TRBD2 (5 bases each). The germline V gene encodes CDR1 MNHEY and CDR2 SVGAGI. The CDR3 loop spans 15 amino acids. The V and J ends lost 7 bases and 5 bases respectively, with 21 bases between them.

This clone has just a few counts. The chain combines TRBV5-1 with TRBJ1-1, with 10 bases that match TRBD1. After removal of 4 bases from V and 7 bases from J, the junction contained 7 bases not matched to a gene. The CDR3 runs 14 residues. The germline CDR1 and CDR2 sequences are SGHRS and YFSETQ. CDR3 sequence (DNA): TGCGCCAGCAGCCAAAGACAGGGGGCGGTTGAAGCTTTCTTT. It is translated as CASSQRQGAVEAFF.

This chain links TRBV5-1 with TRBJ2-1, with a possible D match to TRBD2 (7 bases). V lost 3 bases to trimming and J lost 8 bases, with 18 bases between them. The CDR3 is made up of 15 amino acids. Germline assignment: CDR1 SGHRS and CDR2 YFSETQ. Written as DNA, the CDR3 is TGCGCCAGCAGCTCCATGGCGGGGGCCCAGGATGAGCAGTTCTTC. This translates into CASSSMAGAQDEQFF.

The chain's CDR3 is CASSEPDRERSATRHPDTQYF. CDR3 in DNA: TGTGCCAGCAGTGAACCAGACAGGGAAAGAAGCGCTACACGGCATCCTGATACGCAGTATTTT. This chain connects TRBV2 to TRBJ2-3, with 7 bases matching TRBD1. The CDR3 runs to 21 residues. The germline V gene has CDR1 SNHLY and CDR2 FYNNEI. Trimming removed 2 bases from V and 6 bases from J; junction bases left unmatched: 26.

The gene calls are TRBV14 and TRBJ2-7, with unresolved D. The CDR3 spans 12 residues. V was shortened by 4 bases and J by 3 bases, with 7 bases between the two germline ends. Germline loops: CDR1 SGHDN, CDR2 FVKESK. This CDR3 is CASSRLFYEQYF. CDR3 nucleotide sequence: TGTGCCAGCAGCCGCCTATTCTACGAGCAGTACTTC.

This clone was seen only a few times. CDR3 protein: CSVESRLGGTEAFF. Written as DNA, the CDR3 is TGCAGCGTTGAATCCCGGTTGGGAGGCACTGAAGCTTTCTTT. This rearrangement joins TRBV29-1 to TRBJ1-1, with D hard to call. Between the trimmed V and J ends, which lost 2 bases and 4 bases, there was a span of 14 bases. The CDR3 contains 14 residues. Germline V gene data show CDR1 as SQVTM and CDR2 as ANQGSEA. The full variable domain, its missing parts supplied by reference TRBV29-1 and TRBJ1-1, is SAVISQKPSRDICQRGTSLTIQCQVDSQVTMMFWYRQQPGQSLTLIATANQGSEATYESGFVIDKFPISRPNLTFSTLTVSNMSPEDSSIYLCSVESRLGGTEAFFGQGTRLTVV.

The chain couples TRBV12-5 to TRBJ1-1; a possible D gene is TRBD1 (5 bases). V was cut by 0 bases and J by 1 base, with 15 bases left in between. Germline V CDR1 and CDR2: LGHNT, FRNRAP. The CDR3 runs to 17 residues. DNA for the CDR3: TGTGCTAGTGGTTTGGTACGGGACGGAAGAGAGAACACTGAAGCTTTCTTT. Translated: CASGLVRDGRENTEAFF.

The chain couples TRBV9 to TRBJ2-7, with D tentatively TRBD1 or TRBD2 (5 bases each). Germline values: CDR1 SGDLS, CDR2 YYNGEE. This CDR3 region has 13 residues. V was shortened by 4 bases and J by 6 bases, with 14 bases between the two germline ends. CDR3 in DNA: TGTGCCAGCAGCCCCCCTAGTGGGGGCGAGCAGTACTTC. It encodes CASSPPSGGEQYF.

The rearrangement links TRBV5-6 to TRBJ1-2; D remains ambiguous. Germline V lookup: CDR1 SGHDT, CDR2 YYEEEE. The V end lost 2 bases, the J end lost 3 bases, and 14 bases lay between the germline ends. The CDR3 spans 15 residues. As DNA, the CDR3 is TGTGCCAGCAGCTTCGCGGCTCTACAAGACTATGGCTACACCTTC. Protein product: CASSFAALQDYGYTF. The whole variable domain, remainder taken from reference TRBV5-6 and TRBJ1-2, is DAGVTQSPTHLIKTRGQQVTLRCSPKSGHDTVSWYQQALGQGPQFIFQYYEEEERQRGNFPDRFSGHQFPNYSSELNVNALLLGDSALYLCASSFAALQDYGYTFGSGTRLTVV.

The V gene is TRBV30, the J gene TRBJ1-1; TRBD1 matches 9 bases. Trimming removed 5 bases from V and 0 bases from J; junction bases left unmatched: 1. The germline V gene encodes CDR1 GTSNPN and CDR2 SVGIG (reference sequence). This CDR3 has 13 amino acids. CDR3 nucleotide sequence: TGTGCCTGGGACAGGGGGTTGAACACTGAAGCTTTCTTT. Amino acids: CAWDRGLNTEAFF.

The chain uses TRBV2 and TRBJ1-2; D is undetermined. CDR1 is SNHLY and CDR2 is FYNNEI in the germline V gene. V lost 4 bases and J 1 base, leaving 13 bases between the germline ends. This CDR3 comprises 15 residues. CDR3 amino acids: CASSVGRTDNYGYTF. The CDR3 DNA reads TGTGCCAGCAGTGTAGGTCGGACGGATAACTATGGCTACACCTTC.

The rearrangement uses TRBV4-2 and TRBJ2-4; D is perhaps TRBD1 (5 bases). Trimming took off 1 base at V and 7 bases at J, with 11 bases between the two ends. Germline CDR1 reads LGHNA; CDR2 reads YNFKEQ. This CDR3 is built from 14 residues. CDR3: CASSQGGAINIQYF. CDR3 nucleotides: TGTGCCAGCAGCCAAGGTGGGGCGATCAACATTCAGTACTTC.

The chain joins TRBV25-1 to TRBJ2-7, with D unresolved. The CDR3 consists of 13 residues. The V end lost 6 bases, the J end lost 3 bases, and 12 bases lay between the germline ends. Germline V lookup: CDR1 MGHDK, CDR2 SYGVNS. For the CDR3, the DNA is TGTGCCAGCAGCACGGCCGGCGGCTACGAGCAGTACTTC. Translated: CASSTAGGYEQYF.

This chain connects TRBV2 to TRBJ2-7, with 7 bases lining up with TRBD1. Germline CDR1 is SNHLY and CDR2 is FYNNEI. The CDR3 is 13 residues long. After removal of 8 bases from V and 6 bases from J, the junction contained 10 bases not matched to a gene. The CDR3 DNA follows: TGTGCCAGCGGGAAGGGGGCGCAAGGCGAGCAGTACTTC. Protein sequence: CASGKGAQGEQYF.

The chain is built from TRBV7-9 and TRBJ2-1; weak D call: TRBD2 (6 bases). The germline gives CDR1 SEHNR, CDR2 FQNEAQ (reference sequence). Trimming left V 4 bases short and J 4 bases short, with 20 bases between. This CDR3 has 17 amino acids. This CDR3 is CASSSLSGTGVYNEQFF. As DNA, the CDR3 is TGTGCCAGCAGCTCCCTTTCCGGGACGGGGGTATACAATGAGCAGTTCTTC.

This sequence joins TRBV19 and TRBJ1-6, with 7 bases identical to TRBD1. The CDR3 has 15 residues. Germline V gene data show CDR1 as LNHDA and CDR2 as SQIVND (reference sequence). Trimming took 7 bases from V and 9 from J; bases not matched to a gene: 12. The CDR3 loop is CASKRQGLDISPLHF. The CDR3 nucleotides read TGTGCCAGTAAGAGACAGGGCTTGGACATTTCACCCCTCCACTTT.

This clone has just a few counts. The J gene is TRBJ2-5, the V gene TRBV30; 7 bases are shared with TRBD2. Germline-derived CDR1 and CDR2 are GTSNPN and SVGIG (reference sequence). The CDR3 consists of 14 residues. V trimming: 4 bases; J trimming: 5 bases; junction bases outside the gene matches: 10. The CDR3 here is CAWTPGGGRETQYF. For the CDR3, the DNA is TGTGCCTGGACCCCGGGGGGAGGGCGGGAGACCCAGTACTTC.

The sample holds one count of this clone. The gene calls are TRBV6-5 and TRBJ1-5; D is uncertain. From germline, CDR1 is MNHEY and CDR2 SVGAGI. The CDR3 contains 15 residues. V lost 2 bases and J 0 bases, leaving 8 bases between the germline ends. The CDR3 DNA reads TGTGCCAGCAGTTACAGGCAGGATAGCAATCAGCCCCAGCATTTT. Its translation is CASSYRQDSNQPQHF.

The chain has TRBV29-1 and TRBJ2-3, with 7 bases that match TRBD1. Germline loops: CDR1 SQVTM, CDR2 ANQGSEA. V dropped 4 bases and J dropped 3; count of bases not matched to a gene: 10. The CDR3 consists of 15 residues. The chain's CDR3 is CSVASDREETDTQYF. Written as DNA, the CDR3 is TGCAGCGTTGCGTCAGACAGGGAAGAGACAGATACGCAGTATTTT.

The rearrangement uses TRBV19 and TRBJ2-5; 16 nucleotides line up with TRBD2. Germline values: CDR1 LNHDA, CDR2 SQIVND (reference sequence). V trimming: 9 bases; J trimming: 1 base; junction bases outside the gene matches: 8. This CDR3 contains 17 residues. As DNA, the CDR3 is TGTGCCAGGGTGGGACTAGCGGGGGGGCTTCCCCAAGAGACCCAGTACTTC. Its protein product is CARVGLAGGLPQETQYF.

The chain uses TRBV6-5 and TRBJ1-5, with D unresolved. This CDR3 spans 14 amino acids. Germline CDR1 and CDR2: MNHEY and SVGAGI. Trimming shortened V by 5 bases and J by 4 bases, and 12 bases separated the two germline ends. Here the CDR3 DNA reads TGTGCCAGCAGTCGGACGGGAAGGAATCAGCCCCAGCATTTT. Protein product: CASSRTGRNQPQHF.